This T cell receptor beta chain stems from a study of T cells in Graves' hyperthyroidism and ophthalmopathy. The study, taken as a whole, reports: Most clonotypes expanded in thyroid above 0.001 were likewise present in blood.

Diagnostic assessment was based on clinical symptoms, serum thyroxine and TRAb, thyroid ultrasound and orbital computed tomography. This clonotype occurred a few times. Antigen specificity is unknown. There are 16 residues in the CDR3. Germline CDR1 is DFQATT and CDR2 is SNEGSKA (reference sequence). The J segment lost 0 bases and the V segment lost 6 bases, leaving 8 bases of the junction unmatched. Amplification targeted TCR beta CDR3 regions from RNA transcripts. TCR CDR3 regions were first amplified by RT-PCR with HTBI primers. Using its own MiXCR run on the multiplex PCR reads, TCRdb lists one record per CDR3 protein. The table shows hundreds of thousands of distinct CDR3 sequences, with roughly 25% occurring only once.

Sequencing was performed on blood. The sequence came from a man in his fifties or sixties with Graves' hyperthyroidism. The gene calls are TRBV20-1 and TRBJ2-1; 10 bases are shared with TRBD1. The CDR3 here is CSAQDRGASSYNEQFF. For the CDR3, the DNA is TGCAGTGCCCAGGACAGGGGGGCGAGCTCCTACAATGAGCAGTTCTTC.